This TCR beta chain is from a study of blood T cell repertoires in COVID-19. Study overall: Sites in the United States, Italy and Spain provided acute and convalescent COVID-19 samples.

Germline values: CDR1 KGHDR, CDR2 SFDVKD. This CDR3 region has 20 residues. With V trimmed by 1 base and J by 0 bases, 6 bases remained unmatched. Using immunoSEQ multiplex PCR, the repertoire was profiled, and TCRdb retains in-frame clones only, with some absent. Among about 94,000 clones listed, around 87% were seen once. Sequenced sample: peripheral blood. J is TRBJ2-3 and V is TRBV24-1, with 16 bases that match TRBD2. This receptor was taken from a human donor with acute or convalescent COVID-19. The donor label of this sample is uncertain. The CDR3 here is CATSDLGTSGGALSTDTQYF. CDR3 DNA sequence: TGTGCCACCAGTGATTTAGGGACTAGCGGGGGGGCCCTTAGCACAGATACGCAGTATTTT.